The T cell receptor (beta chain) described here comes from a study of blood T cell repertoires in COVID-19. Across the whole study: COVID-19 samples from acute and convalescent phases originated in the United States, Italy and Spain. From T cells, B-cell-depleted T cells, or PBMCs came the material, which was cDNA or gDNA.

Here immunoSEQ multiplex PCR was the method, and the copy in TCRdb shows in-frame clones only, minus some. The sample carries about 170,000 clones, around 67% recorded once. Source material: peripheral blood. The receptor's source is a woman of 80 years or more with acute or convalescent COVID-19.

This chain's CDR3 is CASRPGTPGHGYTF. For the CDR3, the DNA is TGTGCCAGCAGACCCGGGACTCCCGGGCACGGCTACACCTTC. The chain couples TRBV28 to TRBJ1-2; maybe TRBD1 (5 bases). This CDR3 spans 14 amino acids. Trimming pared 6 bases from V and 8 bases from J, leaving 19 bases between. The germline V gene has CDR1 MDHEN and CDR2 SYDVKM.